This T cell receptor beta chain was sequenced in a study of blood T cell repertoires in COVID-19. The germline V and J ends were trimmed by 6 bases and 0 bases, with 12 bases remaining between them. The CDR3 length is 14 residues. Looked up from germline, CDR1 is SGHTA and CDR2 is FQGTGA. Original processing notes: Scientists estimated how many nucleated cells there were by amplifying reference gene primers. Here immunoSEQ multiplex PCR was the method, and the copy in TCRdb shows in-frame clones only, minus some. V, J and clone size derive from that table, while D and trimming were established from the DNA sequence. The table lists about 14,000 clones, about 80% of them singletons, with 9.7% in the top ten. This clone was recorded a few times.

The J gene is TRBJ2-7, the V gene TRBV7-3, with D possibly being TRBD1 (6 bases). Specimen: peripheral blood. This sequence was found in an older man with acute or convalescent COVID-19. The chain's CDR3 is CASSRTGTSYEQYF. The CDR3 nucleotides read TGTGCCAGCAGTCGAACAGGGACCTCCTACGAGCAGTACTTC. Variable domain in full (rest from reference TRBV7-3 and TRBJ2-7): GAGVSQTPSNKVTEKGKYVELRCDPISGHTALYWYRQSLGQGPEFLIYFQGTGAADDSGLPNDRFFAVRPEGSVSTLKIQRTERGDSAVYLCASSRTGTSYEQYFGPGTRLTVT.